The entry that follows covers one T cell receptor beta chain sequence. The antigen remains undetermined. Primers for the PCR totalled 60 Vbeta and 13 Jbeta. This table comes from immunoSEQ multiplex PCR, and its TCRdb copy is limited to in-frame clones, with some not included. The top ten hold 2% to 2.5% of the sample, which has fewer than 150,000 clones, approximately 71% seen once. This sample is part of a study of cytomegalovirus exposure and HLA in healthy donors. Study-level findings and limits: Data from an earlier analysis indicated that most TCR beta V segments were productive either about 90% or about 30% of the time.

Regarding donors, all were healthy bone marrow donors. The TCR sequence derives from a man aged 25-45 years in good health and CMV-seronegative. Sequencing used PBMCs.

Written as DNA, the CDR3 is TGTGCCAGCAGCATCCGTATCGGACTAGCGGGAGAGGGAGCCAAAAACATTCAGTACTTC. Translating gives CASSIRIGLAGEGAKNIQYF. This chain connects TRBV4-2 to TRBJ2-4; TRBD2 agrees at 13 bases. The CDR3 has 20 amino acids. With V trimmed by 5 bases and J by 0 bases, 13 bases remained unmatched. Germline V gene lookup returns CDR1 LGHNA and CDR2 YNFKEQ.